This T cell receptor (beta chain) was recorded in a study of vaccination and CD4 T cells after COVID-19 (dated by TCRdb to 2021 to 2024). Background for the entire study: Convalescent patients had a positive SARS-CoV-2 result on nasal swab PCR, and of these patients, about ten had mild disease and one had severe disease. Six males and four females were included in the convalescent cohort, with two Hispanic individuals, seven Caucasians, two Asians and one multiracial person represented. Participants got two doses of the Pfizer-BioNTech BNT162b2 vaccine (n=8) or two doses of the Moderna mRNA-1273 vaccine (n=2). Post-COVID blood samples were collected from convalescent patients a median of around 96 days after diagnosis, with a range of about 30 to 161 days. Post-vaccine blood samples were taken a median of 72 days after the second vaccine dose, with a range of about 13 to 250 days. A few convalescent patients were sampled both early after vaccination (day 14) and late after vaccination (days 161 to 241). The cultures were stimulated with overlapping spike peptide pools from SARS-CoV-2 and from the common cold coronaviruses HCoV-NL63, HCoV-OC43 and HCoV-229E. Control cultures received a CEFX viral epitope pool as the positive control, an HIV-1 Nef peptide pool as the negative control, or no peptide. In approximately ten COVID-19 convalescent patients and 4 infection-naive healthy vaccine recipients, the spike-specific CD4+ TCR repertoire before mRNA vaccination was compared with the repertoire after mRNA vaccination.

The germline V gene supplies CDR1 SGHDN and CDR2 FVKESK. Including the terminal cysteine and phenylalanine, the CDR3 comprises 13 residues. CDR3 DNA only is kept here, 39 bases in frame from base 1. Clipping removes 1 base from V and 14 bases from J, with 7 as the unmatched junction base count. This clonotype was recorded only once. What this receptor recognizes is not known. No much larger clonotype is one base removed from it; base qualities were not supplied. Support from one read is weak. The library was prepared using PCR. DNA from cultured CD4+ T cells underwent TCR sequencing with the Oncomine TCR Beta short-read assay at the Johns Hopkins FTIC core. The QIAamp micro DNA kit was used to extract genomic DNA from the cultured CD4+ T cells. The Oncomine TCR Beta libraries from cultured CD4+ T cells were pooled using unique dual indexes and then sequenced on an Illumina iSeq 100. For the original study's pipeline: Non-productive sequences were filtered out, and CDR3s that did not start with C, did not end with F or W, or were shorter than 7 amino acids were discarded. The MANAFEST web application was used to identify antigen-specific clonotypes by comparing peptide-stimulated wells against reference wells and other culture wells. Positive clones required FDR below 0.05, an odds ratio above 5, and productive frequency above 0.1% in at least two of three replicate wells. A clonotype counted as cross-reactive if it showed significant expansion both in the SARS-CoV-2 spike wells and in at least one common cold coronavirus spike condition. CDR3 homology was assessed with Levenshtein distances (stringdist) and unrooted phylogenetic trees (ape) in R version 3.6.1. TCRdb handled the public reads itself, with Q25 trimming in fastp and clone calling in MiXCR, and kept productive beta chains. Each CDR3 protein gets just one entry, which takes the most common genes and DNA from the rows behind it. The V and J calls come from TCRdb's annotation, not from the publication. For this sample there are 20,000 to 25,000 distinct CDR3 sequences; over 40% appear just once. The ten largest clonotypes hold approximately 5.4% of the sample.

What the authors observed across the whole study: The number of convalescent patients in the study was relatively small, and the study did not examine early timepoints following natural infection. In convalescent patients, a median 86.3% of post-vaccine SARS-CoV-2-reactive clones were detected only after vaccination, and vaccine-specific priming was suggested by this finding. Of the vaccine-specific clones in convalescent patients, 304 of 307, or nearly all, reacted only to SARS-CoV-2 spike and did not cross-react with common cold coronaviruses. The median count of SARS-CoV-2-reactive clonotypes went up from 20 to 25 after infection to 38 after vaccination, although the change was not significant.

Interpreted using the paper, the time point label stands for: late sampling 161 to 241 days after vaccination in three convalescent patients. Interpreted using the paper, the treatment or condition label stands for: approximately 9-day PBMC culture with coronavirus spike peptide pools or control peptides (ViraFEST assay). To expand antigen-specific T cells with peptide pools and then pick out the expanded clonotypes through TCR sequencing, the study relied on the ViraFEST assay. Positive SARS-CoV-2 PCR tests in the convalescent patients dated from March to December 2020, before Alpha, Beta and Delta variants emerged in the United States. Each well held 2.2 million or so PBMCs cultured in IMDM containing approximately 5% human AB serum and 9 to 10 IU/ml IL-2, with 8.5 to 10 ug/ml peptide pools added. Half of the culture medium was replaced with fresh IL-2-containing medium on days 3 and 7. After nine to eleven days of culture, CD4+ T cells were isolated by negative selection with the EasySep CD4+ T cell isolation kit. Ficoll-Paque Plus gradient centrifugation was used to isolate PBMCs from whole blood, and the isolated PBMCs were then either used fresh or cryopreserved at -140C. Triplicate wells were generally used for each culture condition.

The sequence links TRBV14 to TRBJ2-1; a stretch of 8 junction bases matches TRBD2. The sample consisted of CD4+ T cells from blood, cultured in vitro, taken about 7 months after SARS-CoV-2 vaccination. This receptor was taken from a human donor who had recovered from COVID-19. Here the CDR3 is given as CASSQVSGLAEFF. The DNA sequence is given as TGTGCCAGCAGCCAAGTATCCGGACTAGCTGAGTTCTTC.